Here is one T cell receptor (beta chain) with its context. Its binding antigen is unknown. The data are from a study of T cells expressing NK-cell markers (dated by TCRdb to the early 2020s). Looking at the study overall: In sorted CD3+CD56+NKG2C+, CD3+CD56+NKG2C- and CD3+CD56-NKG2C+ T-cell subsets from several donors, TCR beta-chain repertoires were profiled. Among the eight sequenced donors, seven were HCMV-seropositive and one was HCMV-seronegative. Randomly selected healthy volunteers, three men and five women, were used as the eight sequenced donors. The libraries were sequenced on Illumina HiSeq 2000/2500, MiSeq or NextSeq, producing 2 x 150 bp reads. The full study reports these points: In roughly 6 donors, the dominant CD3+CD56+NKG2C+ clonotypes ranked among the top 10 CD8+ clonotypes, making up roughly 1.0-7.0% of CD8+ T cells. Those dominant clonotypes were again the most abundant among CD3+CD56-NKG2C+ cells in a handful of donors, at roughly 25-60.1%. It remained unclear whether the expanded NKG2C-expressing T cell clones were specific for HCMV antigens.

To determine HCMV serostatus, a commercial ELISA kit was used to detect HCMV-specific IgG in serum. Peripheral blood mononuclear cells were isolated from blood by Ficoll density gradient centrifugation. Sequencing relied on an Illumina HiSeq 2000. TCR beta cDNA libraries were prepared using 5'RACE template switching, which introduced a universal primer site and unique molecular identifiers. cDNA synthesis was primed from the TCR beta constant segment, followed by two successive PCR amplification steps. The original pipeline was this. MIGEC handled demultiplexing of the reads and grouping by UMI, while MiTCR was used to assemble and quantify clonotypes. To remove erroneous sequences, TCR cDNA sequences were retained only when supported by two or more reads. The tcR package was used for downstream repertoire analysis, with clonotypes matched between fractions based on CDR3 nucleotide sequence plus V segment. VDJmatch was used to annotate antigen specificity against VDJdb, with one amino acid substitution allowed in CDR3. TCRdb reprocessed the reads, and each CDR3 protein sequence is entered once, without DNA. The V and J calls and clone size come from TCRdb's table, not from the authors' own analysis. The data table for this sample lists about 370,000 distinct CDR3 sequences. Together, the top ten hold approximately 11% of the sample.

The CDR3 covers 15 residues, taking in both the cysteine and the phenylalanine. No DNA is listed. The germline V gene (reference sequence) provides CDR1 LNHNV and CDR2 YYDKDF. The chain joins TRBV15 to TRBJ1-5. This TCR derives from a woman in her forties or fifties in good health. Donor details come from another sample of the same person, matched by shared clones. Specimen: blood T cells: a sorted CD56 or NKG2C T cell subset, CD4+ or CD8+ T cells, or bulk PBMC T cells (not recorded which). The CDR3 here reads CATSRDPASNQPQHF.